This paragraph reports one TCR beta chain. Preparation of the TCRbeta library used unique molecular identifiers. MiXCR, applied by TCRdb to the PCR reads, yields one record per CDR3 protein. Of 600,000 to 700,000 distinct CDR3 sequences listed, 16% are singletons. Germline CDR1 LNHNV, CDR2 YYDKDF (reference sequence). V lost 4 bases, J lost 6 bases, and 8 bases lay in between. The CDR3 length is 12 residues. This entry belongs to a study of T-cell reconstitution after alpha-beta-depleted transplantation in children. The sequence came from a human donor who donated a stem cell graft to a child with acute myeloid leukemia. This sequence joins TRBV15 and TRBJ2-3; D uncertain. This specimen consisted of PBMCs from the stem cell graft donor, obtained from the stem cell graft. CDR3: CATSIVGDTQYF. Here the CDR3 DNA reads TGTGCCACCAGCATAGTGGGGGATACGCAGTATTTT.